This TCR beta chain was sequenced during a study of blood T cell repertoires in COVID-19. Germline V gene data show CDR1 as SGHTA and CDR2 as FQGNSA. This CDR3 contains 13 residues. Unmatched junction bases numbered 8, after V lost 7 bases and J lost 6 bases. Per the original methods: Cell counts per sample came from amplifying reference gene primers. Clones were sequenced by immunoSEQ multiplex PCR, and TCRdb holds only the in-frame ones, with some missing. V and J calls plus clone size are reproduced from that table; the DNA served to infer D and trimming. Among a few hundred thousand clones listed, approximately 90% were seen once. In assigning cohorts, the study relied on participant-reported clinical history.

The sequence was obtained from a woman aged 40 to 50 who had recovered from COVID-19. Material for sequencing was PBMCs or T cells enriched from blood (not recorded which). The chain recombines TRBV7-2 with TRBJ1-2; TRBD1 agrees at 7 bases. CDR3 DNA sequence: TGTGCCAGCACCCAGGGGGACAGAGATGGCTACACCTTC. Protein product: CASTQGDRDGYTF. The full variable domain, rest sourced from reference TRBV7-2 and TRBJ1-2, is GAGVSQSPSNKVTEKGKDVELRCDPISGHTALYWYRQSLGQGLEFLIYFQGNSAPDKSGLPSDRFSAERTGGSVSTLTIQRTQQEDSAVYLCASTQGDRDGYTFGSGTRLTVV.